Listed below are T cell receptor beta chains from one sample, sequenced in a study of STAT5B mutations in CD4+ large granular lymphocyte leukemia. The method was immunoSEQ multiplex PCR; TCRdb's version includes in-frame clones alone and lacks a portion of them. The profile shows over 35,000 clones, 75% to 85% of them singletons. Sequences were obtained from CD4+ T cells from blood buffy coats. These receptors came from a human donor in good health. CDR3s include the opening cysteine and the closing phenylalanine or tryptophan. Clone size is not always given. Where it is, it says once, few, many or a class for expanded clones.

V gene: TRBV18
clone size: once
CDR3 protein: CASSQGGNQPQHF

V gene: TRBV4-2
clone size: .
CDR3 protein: CASSRESKAGLYNEQFF

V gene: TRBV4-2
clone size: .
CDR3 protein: CASSQGLAGALSSYNEQFF

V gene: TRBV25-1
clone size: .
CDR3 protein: CASQNLNTEAFF

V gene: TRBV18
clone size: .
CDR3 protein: CASSPISTGDYGYTF

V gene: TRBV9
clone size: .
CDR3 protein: CASSAGTYPTNEKLFF

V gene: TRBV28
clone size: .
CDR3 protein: CASSHRGLSMNTEAFF

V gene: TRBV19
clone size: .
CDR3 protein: CASKLDRANGELFF

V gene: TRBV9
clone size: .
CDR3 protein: CASSPGTSGGHTQYF

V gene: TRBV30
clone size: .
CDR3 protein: CAWSVVGAQGYTF